Listed here are 13 T cell receptor beta chains from one sample, sequenced in a study of blood T cells in healthy people across ages. A second PCR of 7 to 11 cycles used a sample-barcoded 5' primer and a J-beta primer mix. Each CDR3 protein gets one entry after TCRdb re-called the 5' RACE reads with MiXCR. There are about a million distinct CDR3 sequences in the sample; under 40% occur only once, and around 13% lies in the top ten. The sequencing input was blood. These receptors were collected from a young man in good health.

This chain uses TRBV7-9 with TRBJ2-1, with TRBD2 matching 8 bases. The germline CDR1 and CDR2 sequences are SEHNR and FQNEAQ (reference sequence). The CDR3 runs to 18 residues. Trimming removed 2 bases from V and 6 bases from J; junction bases left unmatched: 15. CDR3 amino acids: CASSLSPWAGGGVNEQFF. For the CDR3, the DNA is TGTGCCAGCAGCTTAAGTCCATGGGCGGGAGGAGGGGTCAATGAGCAGTTCTTC.

This chain uses TRBV27 with TRBJ2-5; no clear D. Trimming left V 6 bases short and J 3 bases short, with 20 bases between. The germline CDR1 and CDR2 sequences are MNHEY and SMNVEV (reference sequence). The CDR3 is made up of 16 amino acids. The CDR3: CASRPIGQAGEETQYF. Here the CDR3 DNA reads TGTGCCAGCAGACCTATCGGGCAGGCCGGTGAAGAGACCCAGTACTTC.

V usage is TRBV7-2 and J usage is TRBJ2-1; D remains ambiguous. Germline V gene lookup returns CDR1 SGHTA and CDR2 FQGNSA. There are 15 residues in the CDR3. Trimming left V 6 bases short and J 2 bases short, with 14 bases between. The CDR3 DNA is TGTGCCAGCAGTTTGAGATACCGCCCCTACAATGAGCAGTTCTTC. Protein: CASSLRYRPYNEQFF. Full variable domain (missing parts from reference TRBV7-2 and TRBJ2-1): GAGVSQSPSNKVTEKGKDVELRCDPISGHTALYWYRQSLGQGLEFLIYFQGNSAPDKSGLPSDRFSAERTGGSVSTLTIQRTQQEDSAVYLCASSLRYRPYNEQFFGPGTRLTVL.

Here the CDR3 DNA reads TGTGCCACCGGCAGGGAGCATAGCAATCAGCCCCAGCATTTT. Translating gives CATGREHSNQPQHF. The V gene is TRBV10-3, the J gene TRBJ1-5; the D gene is possibly TRBD1 (5 bases). Looked up from germline, CDR1 is ENHRY and CDR2 is SYGVKD. This CDR3 spans 14 amino acids. Between the trimmed V and J ends, which lost 10 bases and 0 bases, there was a span of 13 bases.

This clonotype was counted between two and nine times. V usage is TRBV27 and J usage is TRBJ2-1; the match to TRBD1 covers 8 bases. The CDR3 covers 13 residues. CDR1 is MNHEY, CDR2 SMNVEV, per germline (reference sequence). V lost 7 bases and J lost 11; bases outside the gene matches: 10. CDR3 sequence (DNA): TGTGCCAGCACCGCCGGGACAGGTCGTAAGCAGTTCTTC. Amino acids: CASTAGTGRKQFF.

The chain employs TRBV4-1 and TRBJ2-7; 9 nucleotides align to TRBD2. The V gene end was trimmed by 1 base and the J gene end by 3 bases; junction bases not matched to a gene: 4. The CDR3 is 15 residues long. Per germline, CDR1 MGHRA and CDR2 YSYEKL. The CDR3 here is CASSQGRSGGYEQYF. The CDR3 region has the DNA TGCGCCAGCAGCCAAGGGCGTAGCGGGGGCTACGAGCAGTACTTC.

V usage is TRBV12-3 or TRBV12-4 and J usage is TRBJ2-1; possible D gene TRBD2, 6 bases. The J call may be in error: the DNA end matches TRBJ2-7 better. CDR3 length: 16 amino acids. This CDR3 reads CASGSLADSSYNEQYF. The CDR3 DNA reads TGTGCCAGCGGTTCACTAGCAGATAGCTCCTACAATGAGCAGTACTTC.

The chain recombines TRBV12-3 or TRBV12-4 with TRBJ1-4; TRBD1 might be the D (6 bases). The CDR3 is 14 amino acids. V shed 7 bases and J shed 8 bases, with 17 bases lying between them. Here the CDR3 DNA reads TGTGCCAGCAATTATAGGGGACATAACGAAAAACTGTTTTTT. Protein product: CASNYRGHNEKLFF.

This clonotype has at least ten counts. The chain has TRBV9 and TRBJ2-5, with 8 bases aligning to TRBD1. Germline trimming cut 5 bases from V and 1 base from J; bases unmatched to any gene: 4. The CDR3 sequence is 14 residues long. Germline V CDR1 and CDR2: SGDLS, YYNGEE. The CDR3 region has the DNA TGTGCCAGCAGTCCAACAGGGGGCCAAGAGACCCAGTACTTC. It yields the protein CASSPTGGQETQYF.

Concerning this clonotype itself: At one boundary the junction diverges from the germline segment, which might be a read error. The J gene is TRBJ2-7, the V gene TRBV13; 9 bases are shared with TRBD2. This CDR3 region has 14 residues. Germline-derived CDR1 and CDR2 are PRHDT and FYEKMQ (reference sequence). This CDR3 reads CASSSGLATYERYF. The CDR3 coding sequence is TGTGCCAGCAGCTCCGGACTAGCGACGTACGAGCGGTACTTC.

The rearrangement links TRBV6-2 or TRBV6-3 to TRBJ1-6; TRBD1 might be the D (6 bases). CDR3 size: 15 residues. CDR1 is MNHEY, CDR2 SVGEGT, per germline. With 2 bases removed from V and 9 bases from J, the gap between germline ends came to 14 bases. The CDR3 bases are TGTGCCAGCAGTTACGAAGCAGGGGCGGCTTCACCCCTCCACTTT. This gives the protein CASSYEAGAASPLHF.

This rearrangement joins TRBV29-1 to TRBJ1-4; no firm D call. Trimming pared 3 bases from V and 8 bases from J, leaving 13 bases between. Germline CDR1 SQVTM, CDR2 ANQGSEA. The CDR3 loop spans 13 amino acids. CDR3 nucleotides: TGCAGCGTTGAGTCCTCATTGGGAGAAAAACTGTTTTTT. This sequence encodes CSVESSLGEKLFF.

The genes are TRBV27 and TRBJ1-1, with no clear D. Germline lookup yields CDR1 MNHEY and CDR2 SMNVEV (reference sequence). The CDR3 is 15 amino acids. Deletions cut 5 bases from V and 1 base from J, with 14 bases between. CDR3 bases: TGTGCCAGCAGTCGCTCTACCGGGAAGAACACTGAAGCTTTCTTT. Protein sequence: CASSRSTGKNTEAFF.